The 24 T cell receptor beta chains reported below all come from one sample, sequenced in a study of blood T cell repertoires in COVID-19. Method: immunoSEQ multiplex PCR; TCRdb's copy keeps in-frame clones and lacks some. Here the sample spans 100,000 to 150,000 clones, 70% to 90% being singletons. The sample taken for sequencing was peripheral blood. The receptors were gathered from a man between 60 and 75 years old with acute or convalescent COVID-19.

This clone appeared a single time. This chain connects TRBV4-3 to TRBJ1-1; the D is unclear. V was clipped by 4 bases and J by 1 base, with 16 bases between them. Germline V CDR1 and CDR2: LGHNA, YSLEER. The CDR3 covers 16 residues. The CDR3, as DNA: TGCGCCAGCAGCCGAGGTAGGACTTCCCGGAACACTGAAGCTTTCTTT. Its translation: CASSRGRTSRNTEAFF.

The V gene is TRBV2, the J gene TRBJ1-5, with 7 bases matching TRBD1. With 5 bases clipped from V and 2 bases from J, the junction kept 3 bases outside the gene matches. The germline V gene encodes CDR1 SNHLY and CDR2 FYNNEI. The CDR3 extends over 14 amino acids. The CDR3 reads CASSFDRGNQPQHF. The CDR3 DNA is TGTGCCAGCAGTTTTGACAGGGGCAATCAGCCCCAGCATTTT. Full variable domain (remainder filled in from reference TRBV2 and TRBJ1-5): EPEVTQTPSHQVTQMGQEVILRCVPISNHLYFYWYRQILGQKVEFLVSFYNNEISEKSEIFDDQFSVERPDGSNFTLKIRSTKLEDSAMYFCASSFDRGNQPQHFGDGTRLSIL.

This chain uses TRBV6-2 or TRBV6-3 with TRBJ1-4; D call uncertain. This CDR3 contains 15 residues. Trimming pared 6 bases from V and 0 bases from J, leaving 11 bases between. Germline CDR1 and CDR2: MNHEY and SVGEGT. CDR3 DNA: TGTGCCAGCAGCTTTTACGGGACAACTAATGAAAAACTGTTTTTT. Translated, it gives CASSFYGTTNEKLFF.

This rearrangement joins TRBV5-1 to TRBJ1-6, with D maybe TRBD1 (5 bases). V lost 0 bases, J lost 10 bases, and 14 bases lay in between. Germline assignment: CDR1 SGHRS and CDR2 YFSETQ. This CDR3 region has 15 residues. This CDR3 is CASSLAPIKGSPLHF. The DNA for the CDR3 is TGCGCCAGCAGCTTGGCCCCCATCAAGGGGTCACCCCTCCACTTT.

This chain links TRBV24-1 with TRBJ2-6; tentatively, D is TRBD2 (6 bases). The CDR3 length is 16 residues. The germline V gene has CDR1 KGHDR and CDR2 SFDVKD. CDR3 nucleotide sequence: TGTGCAACATGGGGGACTGTCCCCTCTGGGGCCAACGTCCTGACTTTC. The encoded protein is CATWGTVPSGANVLTF.

The chain has TRBV6-6 and TRBJ1-5; D unresolved. Germline CDR1 and CDR2: MNHNY and SVGAGI (reference sequence). This CDR3 contains 14 residues. V was pared by 4 bases and J by 0 bases, with 7 bases between. Here the CDR3 reads CASSLGSSNQPQHF. In nucleotides, the CDR3 is TGTGCCAGCAGTTTGGGCAGTAGCAATCAGCCCCAGCATTTT.

The chain has TRBV12-3 or TRBV12-4 and TRBJ1-6; no clear D. This CDR3 has 13 residues. V lost 3 bases, J lost 8 bases, and 8 bases lay in between. In nucleotides, the CDR3 is TGTGCCAGCAGTTTCATGAGGGATTCACCCCTCCACTTT. Translating it yields CASSFMRDSPLHF.

The chain combines TRBV11-3 with TRBJ2-5; D is perhaps TRBD1 (6 bases). CDR1 is SGHNT and CDR2 is YENEEA in the germline V gene. CDR3 size: 13 residues. Trimming left V 8 bases short and J 2 bases short, with 12 bases between. CDR3: CASSRGWQETQYF. The CDR3 nucleotides read TGTGCCAGCTCCAGGGGATGGCAAGAGACCCAGTACTTC.

A remark on this clone: The sample holds other DNA sequences that translate to the same CDR3. The chain is built from TRBV5-1 and TRBJ2-3; 11 bases fit TRBD1. CDR3 size: 14 residues. Per germline, CDR1 SGHRS and CDR2 YFSETQ. The junction had 2 bases not matched to a gene; V was cut back by 4 bases and J by 4 bases. The CDR3 coding sequence is TGCGCCAGCAGCCCGGGACAGGGGGCAGATACGCAGTATTTT. It encodes CASSPGQGADTQYF.

The V call is TRBV6-6, the J call TRBJ2-3; TRBD1 matches 7 bases. Germline CDR1 is MNHNY and CDR2 is SVGAGI (reference sequence). The length of the CDR3 is 13 residues. J was trimmed by 8 bases and V by 6 bases; bases with no gene match: 8. The CDR3 is CASRGLQGSTQYF. Written as DNA, the CDR3 is TGTGCCAGCAGGGGATTACAGGGGAGTACGCAGTATTTT.

The rearrangement joins TRBV9 to TRBJ2-7, with TRBD2 matching 8 bases. V was pared by 2 bases and J by 7 bases, with 11 bases of the junction left unmatched. The germline V gene encodes CDR1 SGDLS and CDR2 YYNGEE. CDR3 length: 15 residues. CDR3: CASSVGLAHSGEQYF. DNA of the CDR3: TGTGCCAGCAGCGTTGGACTAGCCCACTCGGGGGAGCAGTACTTC.

Turning to this clone: Other DNA sequences in the same sample also yield this CDR3. The J gene is TRBJ2-2, the V gene TRBV2; TRBD1 matches 9 bases. CDR3 length: 15 amino acids. V lost 6 bases and J lost 0; bases outside the gene matches: 2. The germline V gene has CDR1 SNHLY and CDR2 FYNNEI. Here the CDR3 DNA reads TGTGCCAGCAGGGGACAGGGAACGAACACCGGGGAGCTGTTTTTT. As protein: CASRGQGTNTGELFF.

This clone was counted a single time. The V gene is TRBV5-1, the J gene TRBJ2-5; TRBD1 matches at 7 bases. Germline V gives CDR1 SGHRS, CDR2 YFSETQ. This CDR3 has 13 residues. The V and J ends lost 4 bases and 3 bases, in that order; junction bases with no gene match: 3. The CDR3 nucleotides are TGCGCCAGCAGCCGAGACAGGGAAGAGACCCAGTACTTC. Amino acids: CASSRDREETQYF.

The chain uses TRBV16 and TRBJ2-7; D perhaps matches TRBD2 (5 bases). V was clipped by 4 bases and J by 3 bases, with 10 bases between them. This CDR3 comprises 13 residues. CDR1 is KGHSY and CDR2 is FQNENV in the germline V gene. DNA for the CDR3: TGTGCCAGCAGCCTCCACCGGGACTACGAGCAGTACTTC. Residues: CASSLHRDYEQYF. The entire variable domain, with the rest obtained from reference TRBV16 and TRBJ2-7, is as follows: GEEVAQTPKHLVRGEGQKAKLYCAPIKGHSYVFWYQQVLKNEFKFLISFQNENVFDETGMPKERFSAKCLPNSPCSLEIQATKLEDSAVYFCASSLHRDYEQYFGPGTRLTVT.

The CDR3 loop reads CASSFGTFHTDYGYTF. The DNA for the CDR3 is TGTGCCAGCAGTTTTGGAACTTTCCATACAGACTATGGCTACACCTTC. The chain has TRBV28 and TRBJ1-2, with D unresolved. V was shortened by 3 bases and J by 3 bases, with 17 bases between the two germline ends. The CDR3 length is 16 residues. Germline V lookup: CDR1 MDHEN, CDR2 SYDVKM.

CDR3 sequence: CAISEPQGVYNEQFF. The CDR3 DNA sequence: TGTGCCATCAGTGAGCCACAGGGGGTGTACAATGAGCAGTTCTTC. The chain uses TRBV10-3 and TRBJ2-1, with 8 bases aligning to TRBD1. CDR1 and CDR2 from the germline V gene are ENHRY and SYGVKD. Trimming removed 2 bases from V and 4 bases from J; junction bases left unmatched: 4. The CDR3 extends over 15 amino acids.

This clone has a single count. CDR3 DNA sequence: TGTGCCAGCAGTTTTATAGGGGGACTAGGAATGCCCATAGGCAAAAACATTCAGTACTTC. This encodes CASSFIGGLGMPIGKNIQYF. The rearrangement uses TRBV28 and TRBJ2-4, with 8 bases identical to TRBD2. In germline, CDR1 is MDHEN, CDR2 SYDVKM. The V segment lost 3 bases and the J segment 3 bases; nucleotides outside the gene matches: 19. The CDR3 length is 20 residues. The full variable domain, completed using reference TRBV28 and TRBJ2-4, is DVKVTQSSRYLVKRTGEKVFLECVQDMDHENMFWYRQDPGLGLRLIYFSYDVKMKEKGDIPEGYSVSREKKERFSLILESASTNQTSMYLCASSFIGGLGMPIGKNIQYFGAGTRLSVL.

The rearrangement links TRBV9 to TRBJ2-5, with 8 bases matching TRBD2. V trimming: 0 bases; J trimming: 4 bases; junction bases outside the gene matches: 2. The CDR3 length is 14 residues. In germline, CDR1 is SGDLS, CDR2 YYNGEE. Here the CDR3 reads CASSVGAGGETQYF. CDR3 nucleotides: TGTGCCAGCAGCGTAGGTGCGGGAGGAGAGACCCAGTACTTC.

V is TRBV7-9 and J is TRBJ2-3, with D possibly TRBD2 on 5 matching bases. V lost 5 bases to trimming and J lost 4 bases, with 16 bases between them. This CDR3 region has 15 residues. In germline, CDR1 is SEHNR, CDR2 FQNEAQ (reference sequence). The CDR3 is CASSPHLGKADTQYF. The CDR3 DNA sequence: TGTGCCAGCAGCCCCCACCTCGGGAAGGCAGATACGCAGTATTTT.

This clone appeared once. The chain has TRBV10-2 and TRBJ1-2; possibly TRBD1 for D (6 bases). Germline lookup yields CDR1 WSHSY and CDR2 SAAADI. The V gene lost 2 bases and the J gene lost 8 bases, with 27 bases spanning the gap. The CDR3 extends over 18 amino acids. The CDR3 reads CASSEKWLGQPIYEGYTF. In DNA, the CDR3 is TGCGCCAGCAGTGAGAAATGGCTAGGACAGCCCATCTATGAAGGCTACACCTTC.

The gene calls are TRBV6-2 or TRBV6-3 and TRBJ2-3; 11 bases map to TRBD2. The J segment lost 3 bases and the V segment lost 4 bases, leaving 9 bases of the junction unmatched. CDR3 length: 17 residues. Germline V gene data show CDR1 as MNHEY and CDR2 as SVGEGT. The CDR3 nucleotides are TGTGCCAGCAGTTCCCCTGCGCTAGCGGGAGGAACAGATACGCAGTATTTT. Translated: CASSSPALAGGTDTQYF.

The count of this clone is one. This rearrangement joins TRBV10-3 to TRBJ1-2; maybe TRBD1 (6 bases). The length of the CDR3 is 14 residues. V dropped 4 bases and J dropped 6 bases, with 15 bases sitting between them. Per the germline V gene, CDR1 is ENHRY and CDR2 is SYGVKD. The DNA for the CDR3 is TGTGCCATCAGTGGTGGGACAAGCGGAGATGGCTACACCTTC. Translation: CAISGGTSGDGYTF.

The chain combines TRBV10-3 with TRBJ1-4, with TRBD1 identical over 8 bases. This CDR3 region has 15 residues. Germline CDR1 and CDR2: ENHRY and SYGVKD. J gave up 6 bases and V 6 bases, and 9 bases lay outside the gene matches. The CDR3 DNA reads as TGTGCCATCAGCCCCGACAGGGGACGAGATGAAAAACTGTTTTTT. Encoded protein: CAISPDRGRDEKLFF.

The V and J genes are TRBV27 and TRBJ2-7; 7 bases align to TRBD2. V was clipped by 4 bases and J by 6 bases; unmatched bases: 9. The CDR3 totals 14 residues. From germline, CDR1 is MNHEY and CDR2 SMNVEV (reference sequence). CDR3 DNA sequence: TGTGCCAGCAGTTCGGGGGGAGGGCCGCGCGAGCAGTACTTC. Translated: CASSSGGGPREQYF.